Shown below are 7 T cell receptor beta chains from a single sample sequenced in a study of blood T cell repertoires in COVID-19. Sequencing was performed with immunoSEQ multiplex PCR; in TCRdb, only in-frame clones are kept and a portion is missing. Here the sample spans some 510,000 clones, approximately 87% being singletons. Sample: PBMCs or T cells enriched from blood (not recorded which). These receptors were taken from a middle-aged woman who had recovered from COVID-19.

V usage is TRBV6-5 and J usage is TRBJ1-2; 9 bases fit TRBD1. Germline CDR1 is MNHEY and CDR2 is SVGAGI. The trim removed 4 bases at V and 3 bases at J, leaving 3 bases unmatched. The CDR3 consists of 14 residues. The CDR3 DNA reads TGTGCCAGCAGTTTTGGGGACAGGGACTATGGCTACACCTTC. It translates to CASSFGDRDYGYTF.

This chain uses TRBV10-3 with TRBJ2-2; 9 bases fit TRBD2. From germline, CDR1 is ENHRY and CDR2 SYGVKD. This CDR3 region has 15 residues. Trimming removed 4 bases from V and 3 bases from J; junction bases left unmatched: 3. CDR3 protein: CAISAVAGDTGELFF. The CDR3 nucleotides are TGTGCCATCAGTGCGGTAGCGGGAGACACCGGGGAGCTGTTTTTT.

The table lists this clone with a count of one. The chain recombines TRBV18 with TRBJ2-2; tentative D call: TRBD2 (6 bases). The CDR3 runs to 15 residues. The V end lost 3 bases, the J end lost 1 base, and 9 bases lay between the germline ends. Per germline, CDR1 KGHSH and CDR2 LQKENI. The CDR3 coding sequence is TGTGCCAGCTCACCGGGACTTCTGAACACCGGGGAGCTGTTTTTT. Encoded protein: CASSPGLLNTGELFF.

V gene TRBV10-3 combines with J gene TRBJ1-2; tentatively, D is TRBD1 (6 bases). The V gene's germline CDR1 is ENHRY and CDR2 SYGVKD. With 3 bases removed from V and 4 bases from J, the gap between germline ends came to 9 bases. The CDR3 has 13 residues. Here the CDR3 DNA reads TGTGCCATCAGTGACTCGGACAGCTATGGCTACACCTTC. It specifies CAISDSDSYGYTF.

CDR3 region: CASSQGHRDRHYGYTF. The CDR3 DNA follows: TGTGCCAGCAGCCAAGGTCATCGGGACAGGCACTATGGCTACACCTTC. The V gene is TRBV3-1 (or the pseudogene TRBV3-2), the J gene TRBJ1-2, with 8 bases identical to TRBD1. Germline V gene data show CDR1 as LGHDT and CDR2 as YNNKEL (reference sequence). V gave up 1 base and J gave up 3 bases; unmatched junction bases: 7. This CDR3 is built from 16 residues.

The chain uses TRBV7-8 and TRBJ1-1; D possibly corresponds to TRBD1 (6 bases). The CDR3 has 16 residues. The V end was cut by 5 bases, the J end by 4 bases, with 20 bases between. CDR1 and CDR2 from the germline V gene are SGHVS and FQNEAQ. The CDR3 loop is CASSPGHQGRVTEAFF. The CDR3 nucleotides are TGTGCCAGCAGCCCCGGTCATCAGGGGCGAGTCACTGAAGCTTTCTTT. Full variable domain (outside the CDR3, taken from reference TRBV7-8 and TRBJ1-1): GAGVSQSPRYKVAKRGQDVALRCDPISGHVSLFWYQQALGQGPEFLTYFQNEAQLDKSGLPSDRFFAERPEGSVSTLKIQRTQQEDSAVYLCASSPGHQGRVTEAFFGQGTRLTVV.

CDR3 sequence: CASSYQGPLSYEQYF. CDR3 DNA: TGTGCCAGCAGCTATCAGGGGCCCCTCTCCTACGAGCAGTACTTC. The J gene is TRBJ2-7, the V gene TRBV7-2, with D possibly being TRBD1 (6 bases). V was trimmed by 4 bases and J by 0 bases, leaving 13 bases between them. Germline CDR1 and CDR2: SGHTA and FQGNSA. This CDR3 comprises 15 residues.